There are many counts of the clone carrying this TCR beta chain. Its antigen is undetermined. MiXCR was run by TCRdb on the 5' RACE reads, yielding one entry per CDR3 protein. The sample lists roughly 490,000 distinct CDR3 sequences, roughly 5.3% occurring once. This entry belongs to a study of CD8 T cells in ankylosing spondylitis. The study's findings and limits: Seemingly characteristic of ankylosing spondylitis blood was a TCR beta motif consisting of 7 or 8 highly homologous variants.

Trimming took 5 bases from V and 3 from J; bases not matched to a gene: 5. In germline, CDR1 is MNHEY, CDR2 SMNVEV (reference sequence). CDR3 length equals 14 residues. The chain recombines TRBV27 with TRBJ2-7, with TRBD1 matching 9 bases. The sequence was collected from a male donor with ankylosing spondylitis. Input material: blood, either unsorted or a sorted T cell fraction (not recorded which). CDR3 in amino acids: CASSLRDRVYEQYF. The DNA for the CDR3 is TGTGCCAGCAGTCTCCGGGACAGGGTCTACGAGCAGTACTTC.